Below, 15 T cell receptor beta chains from the same sample are listed, as sequenced in a study of CD8 T cells in Susac syndrome. Random hexamers were used to reverse transcribe an amount of about 0.45 to 1 ug RNA. TCRdb re-called the immunoSEQ multiplex PCR reads through MiXCR, storing one row per CDR3 protein. The table lists some 100,000 distinct CDR3 sequences, 90% to 96% of them singletons, with just over 0.095% in the top ten. The sample was CD4+ T cells from PBMCs. These receptors were taken from a human donor in good health.

The gene calls are TRBV7-9 and TRBJ2-7, with 11 nucleotides matching TRBD2. CDR1 is SEHNR and CDR2 is FQNEAQ in the germline V gene (reference sequence). Unmatched junction bases numbered 9, after V lost 8 bases and J lost 3 bases. CDR3 length: 15 residues. The CDR3 nucleotides read TGTGCCAGCTTCATACTAGCGGGAGCGGGCTACGAGCAGTACTTC. It specifies CASFILAGAGYEQYF.

The genes are TRBV5-1 and TRBJ2-7; 10 bases match TRBD2. This CDR3 region has 18 residues. V dropped 4 bases and J dropped 1; count of bases not matched to a gene: 14. CDR1 SGHRS and CDR2 YFSETQ come from the germline V gene. CDR3 sequence: CASSPAGTSVAVSYEQYF. The CDR3 DNA follows: TGCGCCAGCAGCCCGGCTGGGACTAGCGTAGCAGTATCCTACGAGCAGTACTTC.

CDR3 in amino acids: CATSGLTEGGRRRAYEQYF. The CDR3 bases are TGTGCCACCAGCGGGTTGACGGAGGGAGGAAGGCGAAGGGCCTACGAGCAGTACTTC. The chain employs TRBV15 and TRBJ2-7; a possible D gene is TRBD2 (6 bases). CDR1 is LNHNV, CDR2 YYDKDF, per germline (reference sequence). Trimming shortened V by 5 bases and J by 2 bases, and 28 bases separated the two germline ends. CDR3 length: 19 residues.

V usage is TRBV6-1 and J usage is TRBJ1-1, with TRBD1 matching over 9 bases. This CDR3 spans 15 amino acids. The V gene's germline CDR1 is MNHNS and CDR2 SASEGT. V dropped 0 bases and J dropped 5; count of bases not matched to a gene: 4. CDR3: CASSEAWDRETEAFF. The CDR3 DNA follows: TGTGCCAGCAGTGAAGCGTGGGACAGGGAGACTGAAGCTTTCTTT.

CDR3 loop: CSAEGRQNTEAFF. The CDR3 DNA is TGCAGCGCCGAAGGCAGACAAAACACTGAAGCTTTCTTT. This rearrangement joins TRBV29-1 to TRBJ1-1; no definite D call. This CDR3 has 13 amino acids. Germline V gene sequence: CDR1 SQVTM, CDR2 ANQGSEA. V lost 7 bases and J 2 bases, leaving 14 bases between the germline ends.

V is TRBV5-1 and J is TRBJ1-1; D is possibly TRBD1 (5 bases). Germline V gives CDR1 SGHRS, CDR2 YFSETQ. The length of the CDR3 is 13 residues. V gave up 0 bases and J gave up 11 bases, with 14 bases separating them. The CDR3 DNA reads TGCGCCAGCAGCTTGGACCAAGGGACCCGGGCTTTCTTT. Translated, it gives CASSLDQGTRAFF.

The chain combines TRBV10-2 with TRBJ1-2; D is unresolved. The germline CDR1 and CDR2 sequences are WSHSY and SAAADI. The CDR3 totals 13 residues. Between the trimmed V and J ends, which lost 3 bases and 4 bases, there was a span of 9 bases. CDR3 in DNA: TGCGCCAGCAGTGAACGGTTCCCCTATGGCTACACCTTC. Protein product: CASSERFPYGYTF.

The chain combines TRBV7-2 with TRBJ1-3; D is perhaps TRBD1 (6 bases). V dropped 6 bases and J dropped 4 bases, with 13 bases sitting between them. Germline loops: CDR1 SGHTA, CDR2 FQGNSA. CDR3 size: 14 residues. In DNA form, the CDR3 reads TGTGCCAGCAGTGAACAGGGTGGAGGAAACACCATATATTTT. Protein product: CASSEQGGGNTIYF.

This clonotype was detected only once. The chain carries TRBV7-2 and TRBJ2-5, with D maybe TRBD1 (6 bases). The CDR3 contains 14 residues. V was pared by 4 bases and J by 7 bases, with 16 bases between. Germline V gives CDR1 SGHTA, CDR2 FQGNSA. This CDR3 reads CASSYRPEGGTQYF. The CDR3 region has the DNA TGTGCCAGCAGCTACCGACCTGAAGGGGGGACCCAGTACTTC. The whole variable domain, filled in from reference TRBV7-2 and TRBJ2-5, reads GAGVSQSPSNKVTEKGKDVELRCDPISGHTALYWYRQSLGQGLEFLIYFQGNSAPDKSGLPSDRFSAERTGGSVSTLTIQRTQQEDSAVYLCASSYRPEGGTQYFGPGTRLLVL.

The chain joins TRBV7-9 to TRBJ1-4, with D perhaps TRBD1 (6 bases). Germline lookup yields CDR1 SEHNR and CDR2 FQNEAQ (reference sequence). This CDR3 has 14 amino acids. Trimming stripped 4 bases from V and 4 bases from J, with 10 bases between. The CDR3 region is CASSSGTLNEKLFF. For the CDR3, the DNA is TGTGCCAGCAGCTCCGGGACACTTAATGAAAAACTGTTTTTT.

The V gene is TRBV20-1, the J gene TRBJ2-5; a possible D gene is TRBD1 (6 bases). This CDR3 region has 13 residues. V lost 5 bases and J lost 0, with 10 bases in between. The germline gives CDR1 DFQATT, CDR2 SNEGSKA (reference sequence). The CDR3 DNA is TGCAGTGCTCCCGACAGGAACCAAGAGACCCAGTACTTC. Residues: CSAPDRNQETQYF.

This clonotype has a handful of counts. This CDR3 is CASSRTGNEKLFF. The CDR3 region has the DNA TGTGCCAGTTCCCGGACAGGGAACGAAAAACTGTTTTTT. The chain combines TRBV6-2 or TRBV6-3 with TRBJ1-4, with 8 bases identical to TRBD1. Germline values: CDR1 MNHEY, CDR2 SVGEGT. J was trimmed by 8 bases and V by 9 bases; bases with no gene match: 8. The CDR3 sequence is 13 residues long.

In this sample, this clonotype turned up once. V gene TRBV20-1 combines with J gene TRBJ2-7, with D tentatively TRBD2 (5 bases). V was trimmed by 3 bases and J by 2 bases, leaving 11 bases between them. The CDR3 sequence is 13 residues long. Per germline, CDR1 DFQATT and CDR2 SNEGSKA (reference sequence). In DNA, the CDR3 is TGCAGTGCTAGTAAACTAGGCCCCTACGAGCAGTACTTC. Protein sequence: CSASKLGPYEQYF.

The chain recombines TRBV5-1 with TRBJ2-3; D uncertain. Per germline, CDR1 SGHRS and CDR2 YFSETQ. Deletions cut 0 bases from V and 1 base from J, with 6 bases between. The CDR3 runs to 14 residues. Written as DNA, the CDR3 is TGCGCCAGCAGCTTGGTTTCCCGCACAGATACGCAGTATTTT. Its translation: CASSLVSRTDTQYF.

V is TRBV2 and J is TRBJ2-5; D is possibly TRBD1 or TRBD2 (5 bases each). The CDR3 is 14 residues long. The V end lost 6 bases, the J end lost 9 bases, and 20 bases lay between the germline ends. From germline, CDR1 is SNHLY and CDR2 FYNNEI. The CDR3 spells CASSLGPGEGAQYF. The CDR3 bases are TGTGCCAGCAGCCTGGGACCCGGGGAAGGGGCCCAGTACTTC.